This T cell receptor (beta chain) was observed in a study of blood T cell repertoires in COVID-19. The method was immunoSEQ multiplex PCR; TCRdb's version includes in-frame clones alone and lacks a portion of them. The sample lists a few hundred thousand clones; more than 65% were seen once. The trim removed 3 bases at V and 4 bases at J, leaving 6 bases unmatched. CDR3 length equals 17 residues. In germline, CDR1 is SGHTA, CDR2 FQGNSA. The clonotype was recovered from a woman younger than 30 with acute or convalescent COVID-19. This rearrangement joins TRBV7-2 to TRBJ2-7; 16 bases are shared with TRBD2. Sequencing was done on a sample of peripheral blood. The CDR3 region has the DNA TGTGCCAGCAGCTTTAGGGGACTAGCGGGAGGGTTTTACGAGCAGTACTTC. Translation: CASSFRGLAGGFYEQYF. Complete variable domain (other parts from reference TRBV7-2 and TRBJ2-7): GAGVSQSPSNKVTEKGKDVELRCDPISGHTALYWYRQSLGQGLEFLIYFQGNSAPDKSGLPSDRFSAERTGGSVSTLTIQRTQQEDSAVYLCASSFRGLAGGFYEQYFGPGTRLTVT.